Below, 21 T cell receptor beta chains from the same sample are listed, as sequenced in a study of cytomegalovirus exposure and HLA in healthy donors. Clones were read by immunoSEQ multiplex PCR, and TCRdb kept only the in-frame ones, dropping some. The table includes under 200,000 clones, approximately 89% detected once. Sequencing was carried out using PBMCs. The receptors originated from a woman between 18 and 29 years old in good health and CMV-seropositive.

The CDR3 DNA is TGTGCCAGCAGTTTTCGGCGGGGGAGCACAGATACGCAGTATTTT. It codes for CASSFRRGSTDTQYF. The V gene is TRBV27, the J gene TRBJ2-3, with 7 bases identical to TRBD2. This CDR3 is 15 amino acids long. Germline values: CDR1 MNHEY, CDR2 SMNVEV (reference sequence). The V gene end was trimmed by 3 bases and the J gene end by 0 bases; junction bases not matched to a gene: 3.

CDR3 amino acids: CAWTGYNEQFF. In nucleotides, the CDR3 is TGTGCCTGGACAGGGTACAATGAGCAGTTCTTC. The gene calls are TRBV30 and TRBJ2-1; maybe TRBD1 (5 bases). V was trimmed by 4 bases and J by 4 bases, leaving 5 bases between them. In germline, CDR1 is GTSNPN, CDR2 SVGIG (reference sequence). CDR3 length equals 11 residues.

The chain is built from TRBV19 and TRBJ2-2; 7 nucleotides line up with TRBD1. Germline lookup yields CDR1 LNHDA and CDR2 SQIVND (reference sequence). This CDR3 comprises 16 residues. V was clipped by 6 bases and J by 1 base; unmatched bases: 8. The CDR3 region has the DNA TGTGCCAGTAGCCCGATCAGGACAGGGAACACCGGGGAGCTGTTTTTT. Translation gives CASSPIRTGNTGELFF.

The chain recombines TRBV20-1 with TRBJ2-1, with D maybe TRBD2 (5 bases). The CDR3 is made up of 10 amino acids. Trimming pared 3 bases from V and 14 bases from J, leaving 11 bases between. Germline V gene sequence: CDR1 DFQATT, CDR2 SNEGSKA (reference sequence). CDR3 coding DNA: TGCAGTGCTAGCACTAGGGTGGAGTTCTTC. Translated: CSASTRVEFF.

The V gene is TRBV21-1, the J gene TRBJ2-5; the D call TRBD1 from the table was never checked on the DNA. TRBV21-1 constitutes a pseudogene. The CDR3 is made up of 15 amino acids. In nucleotides, the CDR3 is TGTGCCAGCAGCAGCCCACGGGACATACAAGAGACCCAGTACTTC. It specifies CASSSPRDIQETQYF.

This clone was found once. The CDR3 reads CASRITLTIEAEAFF. Here the CDR3 DNA reads TGCGCCAGCAGAATAACCCTCACTATCGAGGCTGAAGCTTTCTTT. V is TRBV5-1 and J is TRBJ1-1; D remains unclear. The V end was cut by 5 bases, the J end by 6 bases, with 20 bases between. Germline assignment: CDR1 SGHRS and CDR2 YFSETQ. The CDR3 covers 15 residues. Drawing the rest from reference TRBV5-1 and TRBJ1-1, the complete variable domain is KAGVTQTPRYLIKTRGQQVTLSCSPISGHRSVSWYQQTPGQGLQFLFEYFSETQRNKGNFPGRFSGRQFSNSRSEMNVSTLELGDSALYLCASRITLTIEAEAFFGQGTRLTVV.

The rearrangement uses TRBV2 and TRBJ2-7, with 12 bases identical to TRBD2. J lost 4 bases, V lost 6 bases, and 7 bases had no gene match. This CDR3 comprises 15 residues. Germline V gene lookup returns CDR1 SNHLY and CDR2 FYNNEI. The CDR3 loop is CASRDLAGGGYEQYF. CDR3 sequence (DNA): TGTGCCAGCAGGGATCTAGCGGGAGGGGGTTACGAGCAGTACTTC.

The rearrangement links TRBV11-2 to TRBJ1-1; D unresolved. The germline V and J ends were trimmed by 4 bases and 6 bases, with 12 bases remaining between them. The germline V gene encodes CDR1 SGHAT and CDR2 FQNNGV. This CDR3 region has 13 residues. For the CDR3, the DNA is TGTGCCAGCAGCTCTGCAGGTTTCCCTGAAGCTTTCTTT. It encodes CASSSAGFPEAFF.

In regard to this clone: The same CDR3 arises from other DNA sequences in this sample as well. The chain employs TRBV5-1 and TRBJ1-4, with D maybe TRBD1 (6 bases). V lost 4 bases and J 0 bases, leaving 10 bases between the germline ends. Germline lookup yields CDR1 SGHRS and CDR2 YFSETQ. CDR3 size: 15 residues. The CDR3 spells CASSLTGATNEKLFF. CDR3 DNA sequence: TGCGCCAGCAGCCTGACAGGAGCAACTAATGAAAAACTGTTTTTT.

The chain couples TRBV2 to TRBJ1-2; no clear D. V shed 4 bases and J shed 5 bases, with 5 bases lying between them. Germline V gives CDR1 SNHLY, CDR2 FYNNEI. This CDR3 is built from 11 residues. The CDR3 nucleotides are TGTGCCAGCAGTGTTAGTTATGGCTACACCTTC. Translated: CASSVSYGYTF.

The count of this clone is one. CDR3 loop: CASSVASGMYNEQFF. The DNA of the CDR3 is TGTGCCAGCAGTGTTGCTAGCGGGATGTACAATGAGCAGTTCTTC. This chain links TRBV2 with TRBJ2-1; 9 bases map to TRBD2. The CDR3 spans 15 residues. The V gene's germline CDR1 is SNHLY and CDR2 FYNNEI. J was trimmed by 4 bases and V by 4 bases; bases with no gene match: 5.

This clone was detected only once. The J gene is TRBJ2-7, the V gene TRBV7-2; 11 bases are shared with TRBD2. This CDR3 is built from 16 residues. Germline CDR1 SGHTA, CDR2 FQGNSA. Trimming at V came to 1 base and at J to 3 bases, leaving 5 bases not matched to a gene. CDR3 in DNA: TGTGCCAGCAGCTTAGGGCTAGCGGGAGGAGGCTACGAGCAGTACTTC. It translates to CASSLGLAGGGYEQYF.

The genes are TRBV15 and TRBJ2-1, with 8 bases matching TRBD2. The CDR3 length is 16 residues. V lost 4 bases to trimming and J lost 7 bases; unmatched junction nucleotides: 12. Per germline, CDR1 LNHNV and CDR2 YYDKDF (reference sequence). Written as DNA, the CDR3 is TGTGCCACCAGCACCAAAGGGAGCGGGAGTTTAAATGAGCAGTTCTTC. It is translated as CATSTKGSGSLNEQFF. The full variable domain, its missing parts supplied by reference TRBV15 and TRBJ2-1, is DAMVIQNPRYQVTQFGKPVTLSCSQTLNHNVMYWYQQKSSQAPKLLFHYYDKDFNNEADTPDNFQSRRPNTSFCFLDIRSPGLGDTAMYLCATSTKGSGSLNEQFFGPGTRLTVL.

The chain recombines TRBV7-3 with TRBJ2-7, with 12 bases matching TRBD2. The CDR3 is 17 amino acids. The J segment lost 6 bases and the V segment lost 2 bases, leaving 11 bases of the junction unmatched. From germline, CDR1 is SGHTA and CDR2 FQGTGA. In DNA, the CDR3 is TGTGCCAGCAGCTTAGGTCCTAGCGGGAGGGGGGGGACCGAGCAGTACTTC. Its translation is CASSLGPSGRGGTEQYF.

J is TRBJ1-5 and V is TRBV7-2, with 8 bases fitting TRBD1. Germline loops: CDR1 SGHTA, CDR2 FQGNSA. After removal of 1 base from V and 6 bases from J, the junction contained 5 bases not matched to a gene. This CDR3 has 15 residues. The CDR3 nucleotides are TGTGCCAGCAGCTTAGTTACAGGGGGTGGTCAGCCCCAGCATTTT. Protein: CASSLVTGGGQPQHF.

There are a few counts of this clone. This chain connects TRBV7-9 to TRBJ1-5; D remains unclear. This CDR3 is built from 13 residues. V was pared by 1 base and J by 9 bases, with 10 bases between. Germline loops: CDR1 SEHNR, CDR2 FQNEAQ (reference sequence). The CDR3 is CASSLGQYRPQHF. The DNA for the CDR3 is TGTGCCAGCAGCTTAGGGCAGTATCGGCCCCAGCATTTT.

The J gene is TRBJ2-3, the V gene TRBV4-1; 7 bases are a match to TRBD2. The CDR3 runs 15 residues. The V gene's germline CDR1 is MGHRA and CDR2 YSYEKL. V shed 3 bases and J 2 bases; nucleotides not matched to a gene: 5. The CDR3 bases are TGCGCCAGCAGCCAGCCTAGCGGCCTCACAGATACGCAGTATTTT. It encodes CASSQPSGLTDTQYF.

V and J are TRBV6-5 and TRBJ1-1, with D tentatively TRBD1 (5 bases). The length of the CDR3 is 12 residues. V was cut by 8 bases and J by 11 bases, with 18 bases left in between. In germline, CDR1 is MNHEY, CDR2 SVGAGI. CDR3 sequence reads: CASRNNRMIAFF. As DNA, the CDR3 is TGTGCCAGCCGGAATAACAGGATGATTGCTTTCTTT.

This rearrangement joins TRBV14 to TRBJ2-1, with TRBD2 identical over 10 bases. CDR3 size: 19 residues. CDR1 is SGHDN, CDR2 FVKESK, per germline. The J segment lost 2 bases and the V segment lost 0 bases, leaving 10 bases of the junction unmatched. DNA for the CDR3: TGTGCCAGCAGCCAAGATTTGGCTAGCGGGAGAACCACCTACAATGAGCAGTTCTTC. Translated, it gives CASSQDLASGRTTYNEQFF. The complete variable domain, with remaining parts taken from reference TRBV14 and TRBJ2-1, reads EAGVTQFPSHSVIEKGQTVTLRCDPISGHDNLYWYRRVMGKEIKFLLHFVKESKQDESGMPNNRFLAERTGGTYSTLKVQPAELEDSGVYFCASSQDLASGRTTYNEQFFGPGTRLTVL.

The chain combines TRBV27 with TRBJ2-2; TRBD1 matches 8 bases. Trimming took 1 base from V and 7 from J; bases not matched to a gene: 2. The CDR3 loop spans 14 amino acids. Germline V lookup: CDR1 MNHEY, CDR2 SMNVEV (reference sequence). Here the CDR3 reads CASSLFTGGGELFF. In DNA form, the CDR3 reads TGTGCCAGCAGTTTATTCACAGGGGGCGGGGAGCTGTTTTTT.

The chain employs TRBV7-9 and TRBJ2-1, with D perhaps TRBD1 (6 bases). This CDR3 is built from 15 residues. The V end was cut by 5 bases, the J end by 4 bases, with 15 bases between. Germline CDR1 reads SEHNR; CDR2 reads FQNEAQ (reference sequence). Here the CDR3 DNA reads TGTGCCAGCAGCCTCAACCCACAGGGATACAATGAGCAGTTCTTC. It specifies CASSLNPQGYNEQFF.